The clone carrying this T cell receptor beta chain was picked up one time. Its target is unknown. The data belong to a study of T cell responses to AZD1222 COVID-19 vaccine. Study-wide results and limits: No day 14 peak samples; only post-peak repertoires were characterized.

Per the germline V gene, CDR1 is LGHNA and CDR2 is YSLEER. V dropped 0 bases and J dropped 2 bases, with 19 bases sitting between them. This CDR3 has 18 residues. This table comes from immunoSEQ multiplex PCR, and its TCRdb copy is limited to in-frame clones, with some not included. The repertoire has 150,000 to 200,000 clones, around 94% of them found once; the top ten carry approximately 0.97%. This clonotype was obtained from an adult in good health. The rearrangement links TRBV4-3 to TRBJ2-5; D is perhaps TRBD2 (6 bases). The sequencing used peripheral blood, collected on day 0 of AZD1222 vaccination. CDR3 nucleotides: TGCGCCAGCAGCCAAGATATCCCCTCGGCGGGGAGACAAGAGACCCAGTACTTC. It codes for CASSQDIPSAGRQETQYF.